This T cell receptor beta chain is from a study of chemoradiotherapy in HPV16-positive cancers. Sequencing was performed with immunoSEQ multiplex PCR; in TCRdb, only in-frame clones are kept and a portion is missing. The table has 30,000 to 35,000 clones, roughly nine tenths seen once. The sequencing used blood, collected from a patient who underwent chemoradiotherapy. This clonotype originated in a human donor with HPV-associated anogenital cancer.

The CDR3 DNA is TGTGCCAGCAGCCCGGGCAGGGTTGAAGCTTTCTTT. Amino acids: CASSPGRVEAFF. The chain is built from TRBV13 and TRBJ1-1; D is perhaps TRBD1 (5 bases). Germline V lookup: CDR1 PRHDT, CDR2 FYEKMQ (reference sequence). This CDR3 contains 12 residues. Between the trimmed V and J ends, which lost 5 bases and 7 bases, there was a span of 11 bases.